This T cell receptor beta chain comes out of a study of cytomegalovirus exposure and HLA in healthy donors. Notes on this clone: Its antigen is unidentified.

Germline V gene sequence: CDR1 MNHEY, CDR2 SMNVEV (reference sequence). With 0 bases removed from V and 4 bases from J, the gap between germline ends came to 10 bases. CDR3 size: 14 residues. Study-level findings and limits: Reports state that TCR beta sequences accurately predicted most subjects' HLA-A and HLA-B alleles.

A multiplex PCR was run with 60 Vbeta primers and 13 Jbeta primers. Repertoires were generated with immunoSEQ multiplex PCR, while TCRdb's copy carries only in-frame clones and drops some. Recorded for this sample: over 75,000 clones. The clonotype originates from a girl aged 5-17 years in good health and CMV-seropositive. This chain uses TRBV27 with TRBJ2-7; D is undetermined. Sequenced: PBMCs. CDR3 sequence: CASSLSVHWYEQYF. Written as DNA, the CDR3 is TGTGCCAGCAGTTTATCGGTGCACTGGTACGAGCAGTACTTC.